These 19 T cell receptor beta chains originate from one sample sequenced in a study of blood T cells in healthy people across ages. The authors ran a second PCR of roughly 6 to 12 cycles using a sample-barcoded 5' primer and a J-beta primer mix. MiXCR, run by TCRdb on the 5' RACE reads, gives a single entry per CDR3 protein. The top ten clones hold less than 9.5% of a sample with around 1,500,000 distinct CDR3 sequences, roughly 28% of them seen once. The material sequenced was blood. The receptors here all came from a woman aged 30 to 39 in good health.

The sample holds a few counts of this clonotype. The rearrangement links TRBV29-1 to TRBJ2-4; a weak D match, TRBD2 (5 bases). The CDR3 covers 11 residues. Germline CDR1 and CDR2: SQVTM and ANQGSEA. CDR3 sequence: CRGRGGNIQYF. As DNA, the CDR3 is TGCAGAGGACGAGGAGGAAACATTCAGTACTTC.

This rearrangement joins TRBV12-3 or TRBV12-4 to TRBJ2-4; 8 bases map to TRBD2. The V segment lost 5 bases and the J segment 3 bases; nucleotides outside the gene matches: 9. The CDR3 has 16 residues. The DNA of the CDR3 is TGTGCCAGCAGTCCGCAAGCGGGGGTAGTCAAAAACATTCAGTACTTC. As protein: CASSPQAGVVKNIQYF.

This chain's CDR3 is CATNRDRDASNEQFF. The CDR3 DNA is TGTGCCACCAACAGGGACAGGGACGCTAGCAATGAGCAGTTCTTC. V is TRBV15 and J is TRBJ2-1; 9 nucleotides line up with TRBD1. Trimming cost V 7 bases and J 6 bases; bases outside gene matches: 10. Germline values: CDR1 LNHNV, CDR2 YYDKDF (reference sequence). The CDR3 consists of 15 residues. The whole variable domain, filled in from reference TRBV15 and TRBJ2-1, reads DAMVIQNPRYQVTQFGKPVTLSCSQTLNHNVMYWYQQKSSQAPKLLFHYYDKDFNNEADTPDNFQSRRPNTSFCFLDIRSPGLGDTAMYLCATNRDRDASNEQFFGPGTRLTVL.

In this sample, this clonotype turned up a few times. V is TRBV3-1 and J is TRBJ1-5; D may be TRBD1 (5 bases). Trimming took 4 bases from V and 6 from J, leaving 22 bases between them. Germline CDR1 is LGHDT and CDR2 is YNNKEL (reference sequence). The CDR3 is 17 residues long. CDR3 bases: TGTGCCAGCAGCCCCCGCGGAGGGGATTCGTTCGGTCAGCCCCAGCATTTT. Its translation is CASSPRGGDSFGQPQHF.

The V gene is TRBV5-5, the J gene TRBJ2-2; D not certain. Germline V gives CDR1 SGHKS, CDR2 YYEKEE (reference sequence). The CDR3 has 16 residues. Deletions cut 2 bases from V and 1 base from J, with 12 bases between. The CDR3, as DNA: TGTGCCAGCAGCTTACCGACGGGTCAGAACACCGGGGAGCTGTTTTTT. Its protein product is CASSLPTGQNTGELFF.

A few counts support this clonotype. The V call is TRBV7-9, the J call TRBJ1-2, with 10 positions matching TRBD1. From germline, CDR1 is SEHNR and CDR2 FQNEAQ (reference sequence). V shed 5 bases, J shed 7 bases, and the junction held 10 bases outside the gene matches. The CDR3 is 15 residues long. The DNA for the CDR3 is TGTGCCAGCAGCGTCGGACAGGGGGTTTTTGGTGGCTACACCTTC. Its translation is CASSVGQGVFGGYTF.

This clonotype has just a few counts. The CDR3 DNA reads as TGTGCCAGCAGCCAAGATCTCGTAAGTCAGCCCCAGCATTTT. It encodes CASSQDLVSQPQHF. The chain couples TRBV3-1 to TRBJ1-5; the D is unclear. CDR1 is LGHDT and CDR2 is YNNKEL in the germline V gene (reference sequence). V lost 0 bases to trimming and J lost 6 bases, with 9 bases between them. The CDR3 has 14 amino acids.

In this sample, this clonotype turned up many times. This chain links TRBV7-3 with TRBJ2-1, with unresolved D. There are 15 residues in the CDR3. Germline lookup yields CDR1 SGHTA and CDR2 FQGTGA. V was pared by 3 bases and J by 0 bases, with 9 bases between. The CDR3 sequence is CASSFGISSYNEQFF. As DNA, the CDR3 is TGTGCCAGCAGCTTTGGGATTAGCTCCTACAATGAGCAGTTCTTC. The complete variable domain, with remaining parts taken from reference TRBV7-3 and TRBJ2-1, reads GAGVSQTPSNKVTEKGKYVELRCDPISGHTALYWYRQSLGQGPEFLIYFQGTGAADDSGLPNDRFFAVRPEGSVSTLKIQRTERGDSAVYLCASSFGISSYNEQFFGPGTRLTVL.

This sequence joins TRBV28 and TRBJ2-7, with unresolved D. The end of the DNA fits TRBJ2-4 better, so the J call may be wrong. CDR1 MDHEN and CDR2 SYDVKM come from the germline V gene. CDR3 length: 13 amino acids. This CDR3 is CASSPRDRNIQYF. CDR3 bases: TGTGCCAGCAGTCCACGAGATCGAAACATTCAGTACTTC.

The gene calls are TRBV20-1 and TRBJ2-7; 10 bases align to TRBD1. From germline, CDR1 is DFQATT and CDR2 SNEGSKA (reference sequence). There are 14 residues in the CDR3. J lost 7 bases, V lost 6 bases, and 12 bases had no gene match. The CDR3 sequence is CSAHSGQGKWEQYF. CDR3 nucleotides: TGCAGTGCGCACTCGGGACAGGGGAAATGGGAGCAGTACTTC.

The chain uses TRBV20-1 and TRBJ2-7; 11 bases are shared with TRBD1. The CDR3 spans 15 residues. Looked up from germline, CDR1 is DFQATT and CDR2 is SNEGSKA (reference sequence). The junction had 9 bases not matched to a gene; V was cut back by 3 bases and J by 5 bases. CDR3 in DNA: TGCAGTGCTAGGGTCCGGGACAGGGGGTTTAACGAGCAGTACTTC. Amino acid sequence: CSARVRDRGFNEQYF.

This clonotype was seen many times. V and J are TRBV29-1 and TRBJ2-1, with a weak D call TRBD1 (5 bases). The CDR3 length is 14 residues. The V gene lost 4 bases and the J gene lost 3 bases, with 13 bases spanning the gap. Per the germline V gene, CDR1 is SQVTM and CDR2 is ANQGSEA. CDR3: CSVGGLRLYNEQFF. CDR3 DNA: TGCAGCGTTGGGGGCCTTCGCCTCTACAATGAGCAGTTCTTC.

Ten or more counts support this clonotype. The chain is built from TRBV4-1 and TRBJ2-7; 11 nucleotides line up with TRBD2. Germline loops: CDR1 MGHRA, CDR2 YSYEKL. V shed 1 base and J 1 base; nucleotides not matched to a gene: 3. The CDR3 covers 16 residues. The CDR3 nucleotides are TGCGCCAGCAGCCAAGTAGCGGGGGGGCTATCCTACGAGCAGTACTTC. As protein: CASSQVAGGLSYEQYF.

V gene TRBV20-1 combines with J gene TRBJ2-3; D assignment may be TRBD1 or TRBD2 (5 bases each). The CDR3 sequence is 20 residues long. Per germline, CDR1 DFQATT and CDR2 SNEGSKA (reference sequence). V lost 0 bases and J 4 bases, leaving 29 bases between the germline ends. Here the CDR3 reads CSARDRGPMTPPGVADTQYF. The DNA of the CDR3 is TGCAGTGCTAGAGATCGGGGCCCCATGACTCCTCCAGGTGTCGCAGATACGCAGTATTTT.

This chain connects TRBV5-1 to TRBJ2-6; the match to TRBD2 covers 8 bases. Germline V gives CDR1 SGHRS, CDR2 YFSETQ. Unmatched junction bases numbered 9, after V lost 4 bases and J lost 0 bases. The CDR3 length is 18 residues. The CDR3 nucleotides read TGCGCCAGCAGCCCGAAGACGGGGGGGAGCTCTGGGGCCAACGTCCTGACTTTC. It codes for CASSPKTGGSSGANVLTF.

The chain links TRBV5-4 to TRBJ2-5; 8 positions match TRBD1. The CDR3 is made up of 16 amino acids. The germline CDR1 and CDR2 sequences are SGHNT and YYREEE (reference sequence). J lost 1 base, V lost 0 bases, and 5 bases had no gene match. CDR3 in DNA: TGTGCCAGCAGCTTGGCCTGGGGACAGGCCCAAGAGACCCAGTACTTC. Protein: CASSLAWGQAQETQYF.

This clonotype was counted at least ten times. The gene calls are TRBV12-3 or TRBV12-4 and TRBJ2-7, with D perhaps matching TRBD1 (5 bases). The CDR3 has 13 residues. V gave up 3 bases and J gave up 7 bases, with 13 bases separating them. The CDR3 bases are TGTGCCAGCAGTTTCGATGGGGCAGGGGAGCAGTACTTC. This gives the protein CASSFDGAGEQYF.

The chain combines TRBV6-1 with TRBJ2-1; D possibly corresponds to TRBD2 (7 bases). Between the trimmed V and J ends, which lost 5 bases and 10 bases, there was a span of 21 bases. The germline gives CDR1 MNHNS, CDR2 SASEGT. This CDR3 spans 15 amino acids. The CDR3 sequence: CASSPRDTGLDEQFF. The CDR3 DNA reads as TGTGCCAGCAGTCCCCGGGACACTGGACTAGACGAGCAGTTCTTC.

The table lists this clonotype with a few counts. The gene calls are TRBV20-1 and TRBJ1-2; D gene ambiguous. V gave up 0 bases and J gave up 0 bases, with 11 bases separating them. CDR3 length equals 15 residues. Germline loops: CDR1 DFQATT, CDR2 SNEGSKA (reference sequence). The CDR3 coding sequence is TGCAGTGCTAGAGAGGCCGACTTAGCTAACTATGGCTACACCTTC. Translated, it gives CSAREADLANYGYTF.